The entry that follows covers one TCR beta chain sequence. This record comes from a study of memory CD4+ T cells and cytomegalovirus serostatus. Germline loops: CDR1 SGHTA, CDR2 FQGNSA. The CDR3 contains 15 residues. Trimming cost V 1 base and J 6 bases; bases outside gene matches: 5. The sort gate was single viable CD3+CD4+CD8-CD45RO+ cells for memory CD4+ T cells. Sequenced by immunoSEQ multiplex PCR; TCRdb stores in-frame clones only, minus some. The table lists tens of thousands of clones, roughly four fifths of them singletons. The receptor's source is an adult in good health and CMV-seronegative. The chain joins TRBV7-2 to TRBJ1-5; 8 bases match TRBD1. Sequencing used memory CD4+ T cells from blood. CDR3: CASSLGGQGGQPQHF. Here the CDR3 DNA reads TGTGCCAGCAGCTTAGGTGGACAGGGCGGTCAGCCCCAGCATTTT.